The next 20 T cell receptor beta chains were all read from a single sample in a study of T cell clusters in autoimmune cytopenias (dated by TCRdb to the late 2010s). The run used an Illumina MiSeq. TRB rearrangements were amplified by multiplex PCR following a touch-down protocol, with the TRB-A and TRB-B primer pools mixed in one tube. Following reprocessing of the reads by TCRdb, the data hold one row per CDR3 protein sequence and no DNA is available. The table for this sample shows 2,500 to 3,500 distinct CDR3 sequences. In total, the top ten clones hold 25% to 35% of the sample. TRB amplification used around 250 ng of peripheral blood genomic DNA, tens of thousands of genome equivalents, per sample. Sample: peripheral blood. The receptors here all came from a human donor with an autoimmune cytopenia or autoimmune hepatitis (not recorded which).

Considering frequency, this clonotype is medium-sized. V and J are TRBV29-1 and TRBJ1-2. The CDR3 consists of 12 residues. CDR1 is SQVTM, CDR2 ANQGSEA, per germline. CDR3 sequence: CSVDGEGYGYTF.

V usage is TRBV30 and J usage is TRBJ2-4; the TCRdb call, TRBD1, lacks DNA for checking. Germline CDR1 is GTSNPN and CDR2 is SVGIG (reference sequence). This CDR3 spans 14 amino acids. CDR3 protein: CAWSVAGVGNIQYF. The whole variable domain, filled in from reference TRBV30 and TRBJ2-4, reads SQTIHQWPATLVQPVGSPLSLECTVEGTSNPNLYWYRQAAGRGLQLLFYSVGIGQISSEVPQNLSASRPQDRQFILSSKKLLLSDSGFYLCAWSVAGVGNIQYFGAGTRLSVL.

By frequency, this clonotype registers medium-sized. This rearrangement joins TRBV19 to TRBJ2-2. Germline CDR1 reads LNHDA; CDR2 reads SQIVND (reference sequence). There are 12 residues in the CDR3. The CDR3 spells CASSIGSGELFF. The variable domain in full, completed from reference TRBV19 and TRBJ2-2, reads DGGITQSPKYLFRKEGQNVTLSCEQNLNHDAMYWYRQDPGQGLRLIYYSQIVNDFQKGDIAEGYSVSREKKESFPLTVTSAQKNPTAFYLCASSIGSGELFFGEGSRLTVL.

Its frequency marks this clonotype as medium-sized. The V call is TRBV27, the J call TRBJ1-4; the TRBD1 assignment by TCRdb is unverifiable without DNA. Germline CDR1 and CDR2: MNHEY and SMNVEV (reference sequence). The CDR3 runs to 20 residues. CDR3 loop: CASSQTLGGAHRGPNEKLFF.

The chain employs TRBV19 and TRBJ2-6; TCRdb calls TRBD1, which cannot be checked without DNA. Germline CDR1 reads LNHDA; CDR2 reads SQIVND (reference sequence). This CDR3 is 17 amino acids long. The CDR3 is CASSIRWGGSGANVLTF.

According to its frequency, this clonotype is medium-sized. The chain joins TRBV19 to TRBJ2-5; there is no DNA to check the TCRdb D call of TRBD1. CDR3 length: 14 amino acids. Germline CDR1 is LNHDA and CDR2 is SQIVND (reference sequence). The CDR3 loop reads CASSSGQGQETQYF. The variable domain in full, completed from reference TRBV19 and TRBJ2-5, reads DGGITQSPKYLFRKEGQNVTLSCEQNLNHDAMYWYRQDPGQGLRLIYYSQIVNDFQKGDIAEGYSVSREKKESFPLTVTSAQKNPTAFYLCASSSGQGQETQYFGPGTRLLVL.

This chain joins TRBV30 and TRBJ1-5. The CDR3 loop spans 13 amino acids. CDR1 GTSNPN and CDR2 SVGIG come from the germline V gene (reference sequence). The CDR3 protein is CAWREGPLQPQHF. The entire variable domain, with the rest obtained from reference TRBV30 and TRBJ1-5, is as follows: SQTIHQWPATLVQPVGSPLSLECTVEGTSNPNLYWYRQAAGRGLQLLFYSVGIGQISSEVPQNLSASRPQDRQFILSSKKLLLSDSGFYLCAWREGPLQPQHFGDGTRLSIL.

V gene TRBV12-3 or TRBV12-4 combines with J gene TRBJ1-3. This CDR3 has 14 amino acids. The CDR3 is CASSLRHSGNTIYF.

By frequency, this clonotype is large. The rearrangement joins TRBV29-1 to TRBJ2-5; the TRBD2 assignment by TCRdb is unverifiable without DNA. CDR1 is SQVTM, CDR2 ANQGSEA, per germline. The CDR3 contains 12 residues. CDR3 region: CSVGGAGETQYF.

Frequency places this clonotype as medium-sized. The CDR3 loop is CASSFDGPTTYEQYF. The J gene is TRBJ2-7, the V gene TRBV12-3 or TRBV12-4. The CDR3 contains 15 residues.

The chain combines TRBV7-9 with TRBJ1-4. Per the germline V gene, CDR1 is SEHNR and CDR2 is FQNEAQ (reference sequence). This CDR3 is 13 amino acids long. The CDR3 loop reads CASSLIQVEKLFF.

This clonotype ranks as medium-sized (0.01 to 0.1%) in terms of frequency. The rearrangement uses TRBV27 and TRBJ1-5. The CDR3 loop spans 13 amino acids. Looked up from germline, CDR1 is MNHEY and CDR2 is SMNVEV (reference sequence). The CDR3 here is CASSFAGGQPQHF.

Its frequency marks this clonotype as medium-sized. V is TRBV5-6 and J is TRBJ1-2; absent DNA, TCRdb's TRBD1 call cannot be checked. Germline V gene lookup returns CDR1 SGHDT and CDR2 YYEEEE. The CDR3 has 13 residues. Here the CDR3 reads CASSQGAGDGYTF.

The V call is TRBV6-5, the J call TRBJ2-3. Germline CDR1 reads MNHEY; CDR2 reads SVGAGI. CDR3 size: 14 residues. CDR3 region: CASRSRSKWDTQYF.

The chain has TRBV27 and TRBJ1-2; TCRdb picks TRBD1, but there is no DNA to check that call. The CDR3 has 13 amino acids. Germline V gives CDR1 MNHEY, CDR2 SMNVEV (reference sequence). CDR3 protein: CASSSTGVVGYTF.

The CDR3: CASRGYRNQPQHF. This rearrangement joins TRBV27 to TRBJ1-5. The CDR3 runs 13 residues. Germline CDR1 reads MNHEY; CDR2 reads SMNVEV (reference sequence).

The V gene is TRBV19, the J gene TRBJ1-6; the TRBD1 assignment by TCRdb is unverifiable without DNA. CDR3 length: 14 residues. CDR1 and CDR2 from the germline V gene are LNHDA and SQIVND (reference sequence). This CDR3 reads CASRDSSYNLPLHF.

This chain links TRBV7-6 with TRBJ1-3. The germline V gene encodes CDR1 SGHVS and CDR2 FNYEAQ. CDR3 length: 14 amino acids. CDR3 amino acids: CASSLTTGRNTIYF. Full variable domain (outside the CDR3, taken from reference TRBV7-6 and TRBJ1-3): GAGVSQSPRYKVTKRGQDVALRCDPISGHVSLYWYRQALGQGPEFLTYFNYEAQQDKSGLPNDRFSAERPEGSISTLTIQRTEQRDSAMYRCASSLTTGRNTIYFGEGSWLTVV.

By frequency, this clonotype registers medium-sized. The rearrangement joins TRBV11-3 to TRBJ2-7; there is no DNA to check the TCRdb D call of TRBD1. CDR1 is SGHNT and CDR2 is YENEEA in the germline V gene. CDR3 length: 16 amino acids. The CDR3 here is CASSQRDRSASYEQYF.

The V gene is TRBV10-3, the J gene TRBJ1-4; TCRdb picks TRBD1, but there is no DNA to check that call. The V gene's germline CDR1 is ENHRY and CDR2 SYGVKD. This CDR3 region has 16 residues. The CDR3 loop reads CAISEQGALTNEKLFF.